The 19 T cell receptor beta chains listed next were all sequenced from one sample in a study of blood T cells in healthy people across ages. Primed by a sample-barcoded 5' primer and a J-beta primer mix, a second PCR proceeded for 7 to 11 cycles. One entry per CDR3 protein, called by TCRdb with MiXCR from the 5' RACE reads. Among about 1.4 million distinct CDR3 sequences listed, 59% were seen once. The sample comprised blood. The receptors stem from a man between 18 and 29 years old in good health.

The table lists this clonotype with a count of one. The rearrangement joins TRBV5-1 to TRBJ2-1; 7 bases are a match to TRBD1. V was pared by 3 bases and J by 4 bases, with 4 bases of the junction left unmatched. CDR1 is SGHRS and CDR2 is YFSETQ in the germline V gene. The CDR3 covers 14 residues. Here the CDR3 DNA reads TGCGCCAGCAGCTACGGGACAGAATACAATGAGCAGTTCTTC. Its translation is CASSYGTEYNEQFF.

The chain carries TRBV24-1 and TRBJ2-5; D is unresolved. There are 12 residues in the CDR3. Trimming shortened V by 1 base and J by 6 bases, and 5 bases separated the two germline ends. CDR1 KGHDR and CDR2 SFDVKD come from the germline V gene. The CDR3 region has the DNA TGTGCCACCAGTGATTTAGGAAAGACCCAGTACTTC. Residues: CATSDLGKTQYF.

J is TRBJ2-7 and V is TRBV7-9; possible D gene TRBD1, 5 bases. Germline lookup yields CDR1 SEHNR and CDR2 FQNEAQ (reference sequence). Trimming removed 1 base from V and 6 bases from J, with 16 bases in between. CDR3 length: 15 amino acids. The CDR3 sequence: CASSLESLRVSEQYF. The DNA for the CDR3 is TGTGCCAGCAGCTTAGAGTCGCTCAGGGTAAGCGAGCAGTACTTC.

This sequence joins TRBV20-1 and TRBJ2-1; TRBD2 might be the D (6 bases). This CDR3 has 12 residues. Trimming cost V 5 bases and J 8 bases, with 13 bases left between them. The germline gives CDR1 DFQATT, CDR2 SNEGSKA (reference sequence). CDR3 amino acids: CSASWRADEQFF. The CDR3 coding sequence is TGCAGTGCTTCCTGGAGGGCTGATGAGCAGTTCTTC.

V is TRBV29-1 and J is TRBJ2-7, with 10 nucleotides matching TRBD1. The V segment lost 1 base and the J segment 1 base; nucleotides outside the gene matches: 4. CDR1 and CDR2 (germline): SQVTM, ANQGSEA. This CDR3 contains 15 residues. The CDR3 DNA reads TGCAGCGTTGAAGTTAGGACAGGGGGGTCCTACGAGCAGTACTTC. Residues: CSVEVRTGGSYEQYF.

The J gene is TRBJ2-7, the V gene TRBV20-1, with 10 bases aligning to TRBD1. The CDR3 consists of 16 residues. J lost 3 bases, V lost 6 bases, and 14 bases had no gene match. Germline CDR1 reads DFQATT; CDR2 reads SNEGSKA (reference sequence). CDR3: CSAATTGTGAVYEQYF. The DNA for the CDR3 is TGCAGTGCGGCTACTACCGGGACAGGGGCCGTCTACGAGCAGTACTTC.

The chain uses TRBV2 and TRBJ1-4; 7 bases fit TRBD1. V was clipped by 6 bases and J by 7 bases; unmatched bases: 8. Germline values: CDR1 SNHLY, CDR2 FYNNEI. The CDR3 spans 14 residues. The CDR3 spells CASSQTGAGEKLFF. The CDR3 DNA is TGTGCCAGCAGCCAAACAGGGGCGGGTGAAAAACTGTTTTTT.

On this clonotype: A junction end diverges from the germline sequence, so it may reflect a read error. V is TRBV6-6 and J is TRBJ1-5, with a weak D call TRBD1 (6 bases). This CDR3 comprises 14 residues. CDR1 and CDR2 (germline): MNHNY, SVGAGI (reference sequence). Here the CDR3 reads CVSSYREGGQPQHF. The CDR3 nucleotides read TGTGTCAGCAGTTACCGAGAGGGGGGCCAGCCCCAGCATTTT.

The genes are TRBV3-1 and TRBJ1-5; no clear D. Germline V gene lookup returns CDR1 LGHDT and CDR2 YNNKEL (reference sequence). The CDR3 has 13 amino acids. Trimming removed 0 bases at V and 6 bases at J, with 6 bases between. CDR3 residues: CASSQERRQPQHF. The CDR3, as DNA: TGTGCCAGCAGCCAAGAGAGGCGTCAGCCCCAGCATTTT.

The genes are TRBV5-6 and TRBJ1-1; TRBD1 matches at 7 bases. The J segment lost 3 bases and the V segment lost 6 bases, leaving 8 bases of the junction unmatched. Germline assignment: CDR1 SGHDT and CDR2 YYEEEE. The CDR3 consists of 14 residues. The CDR3 spells CASNIDRVDTEAFF. CDR3 bases: TGTGCCAGCAACATCGACAGGGTCGACACTGAAGCTTTCTTT.

The chain links TRBV2 to TRBJ1-6; a weak D match, TRBD1 (6 bases). The germline gives CDR1 SNHLY, CDR2 FYNNEI. The CDR3 totals 16 residues. The V gene lost 2 bases and the J gene lost 4 bases, with 12 bases spanning the gap. CDR3 protein: CASSESTGDYNSPLHF. The CDR3 coding sequence is TGTGCCAGCAGTGAATCGACAGGAGATTATAATTCACCCCTCCACTTT.

The rearrangement uses TRBV20-1 and TRBJ2-7; 12 bases match TRBD1. TRBJ2-5 explains the end of the DNA better; the J call may be wrong. This CDR3 region has 14 residues. Germline assignment: CDR1 DFQATT and CDR2 SNEGSKA (reference sequence). CDR3 in DNA: TGCAGTGCTAGATGGGACAGGGGGCTGGAGACCCAGTACTTC. Protein sequence: CSARWDRGLETQYF.

The chain couples TRBV20-1 to TRBJ2-2, with TRBD2 matching over 8 bases. V lost 3 bases to trimming and J lost 8 bases; unmatched junction nucleotides: 17. In germline, CDR1 is DFQATT, CDR2 SNEGSKA (reference sequence). CDR3 length: 17 residues. The CDR3 is CSASATLGRGGSGELFF. The CDR3 DNA sequence: TGCAGTGCTAGTGCGACTTTGGGACGGGGGGGCTCGGGGGAGCTGTTTTTT.

Only one count was recorded for this clonotype. The V gene is TRBV14, the J gene TRBJ1-6; D is undetermined. The CDR3 runs to 13 residues. V was trimmed by 2 bases and J by 6 bases, leaving 5 bases between them. Germline V gene lookup returns CDR1 SGHDN and CDR2 FVKESK. Here the CDR3 reads CASSQTPNSPLHF. CDR3 DNA sequence: TGTGCCAGCAGCCAAACCCCTAATTCACCCCTCCACTTT.

This chain uses TRBV2 with TRBJ1-2; no clear D gene. Between the trimmed V and J ends, which lost 5 bases and 2 bases, there was a span of 12 bases. The CDR3 sequence is 14 residues long. Germline V gene data show CDR1 as SNHLY and CDR2 as FYNNEI. The CDR3 nucleotides read TGTGCCAGCAGTAGGAGCACCTACAACTATGGCTACACCTTC. This encodes CASSRSTYNYGYTF.

This chain connects TRBV11-2 to TRBJ2-4; TRBD2 agrees at 7 bases. Germline V gene data show CDR1 as SGHAT and CDR2 as FQNNGV. The J segment lost 1 base and the V segment lost 2 bases, leaving 8 bases of the junction unmatched. The CDR3 is 17 amino acids. CDR3 amino acids: CASSLREGWRAKNIQYF. The CDR3 DNA is TGTGCCAGCAGCTTAAGGGAGGGTTGGCGGGCCAAAAACATTCAGTACTTC.

The CDR3 region has the DNA TGTGCCAGCAGCCCTCCTATGATCGGGCAGCCCCAGCATTTT. Protein product: CASSPPMIGQPQHF. V and J are TRBV6-2 or TRBV6-3 and TRBJ1-5, with D unclear. Per the germline V gene, CDR1 is MNHEY and CDR2 is SVGEGT. Trimming cost V 6 bases and J 7 bases, with 16 bases left between them. The CDR3 is 14 residues long.

This clonotype was seen a few times. This rearrangement joins TRBV14 to TRBJ2-3, with D possibly matching TRBD2 (6 bases). The CDR3 sequence is 16 residues long. V shed 3 bases and J shed 3 bases, with 16 bases lying between them. Germline V gene data show CDR1 as SGHDN and CDR2 as FVKESK. CDR3 residues: CASSHPFGLFTDTQYF. In nucleotides, the CDR3 is TGTGCCAGCAGCCACCCATTCGGACTATTTACAGATACGCAGTATTTT.

This chain joins TRBV27 and TRBJ2-3; 7 bases agree with TRBD2. The length of the CDR3 is 16 residues. CDR1 is MNHEY and CDR2 is SMNVEV in the germline V gene (reference sequence). With V trimmed by 8 bases and J by 6 bases, 17 bases remained unmatched. This CDR3 is CASSFYGGELQDTQYF. The CDR3 coding sequence is TGTGCCAGCTCCTTTTATGGGGGGGAACTCCAGGATACGCAGTATTTT.